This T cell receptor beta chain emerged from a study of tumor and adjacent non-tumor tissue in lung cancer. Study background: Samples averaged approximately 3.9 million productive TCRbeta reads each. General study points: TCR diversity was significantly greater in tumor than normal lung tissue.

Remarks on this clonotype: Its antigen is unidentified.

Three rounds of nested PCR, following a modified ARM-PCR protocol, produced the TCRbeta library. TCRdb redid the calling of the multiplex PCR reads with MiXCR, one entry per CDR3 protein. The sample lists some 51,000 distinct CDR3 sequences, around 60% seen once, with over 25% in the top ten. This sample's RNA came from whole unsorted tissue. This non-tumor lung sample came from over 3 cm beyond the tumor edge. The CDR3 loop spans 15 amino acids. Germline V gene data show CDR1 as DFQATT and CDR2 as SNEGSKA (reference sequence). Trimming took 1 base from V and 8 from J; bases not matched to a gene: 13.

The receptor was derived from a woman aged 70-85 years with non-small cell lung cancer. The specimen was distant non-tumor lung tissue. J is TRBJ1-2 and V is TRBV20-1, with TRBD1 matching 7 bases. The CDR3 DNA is TGCAGTGCTAGAGTTCCACAAGACAGGGTAAAGGGCTACACCTTC. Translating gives CSARVPQDRVKGYTF.